What follows are 23 T cell receptor beta chains derived from one specimen sequenced in a study of T cell changes during pregnancy in multiple sclerosis. TCRdb's copy holds only in-frame clones and misses some; the assay was immunoSEQ multiplex PCR. The sample comprises around 33,000 clones, more than 75% of which are singletons, and about 5.2% rests with the top ten. The source was peripheral blood, collected in the third trimester of pregnancy. Receptors originate from a female donor in good health, enrolled as a control in a pregnancy study.

V usage is TRBV28 and J usage is TRBJ1-1; D gene uncertain. Germline V gene sequence: CDR1 MDHEN, CDR2 SYDVKM. The V end was cut by 10 bases, the J end by 4 bases, with 16 bases between. The CDR3 loop spans 13 amino acids. The CDR3 sequence is CATTLQVFTEAFF. As DNA, the CDR3 is TGTGCCACTACCCTCCAGGTATTCACTGAAGCTTTCTTT.

In this sample, this clone turned up a few times. This sequence joins TRBV30 and TRBJ1-5, with 8 bases fitting TRBD1. CDR3 size: 15 residues. CDR1 is GTSNPN and CDR2 is SVGIG in the germline V gene (reference sequence). The V segment lost 2 bases and the J segment 4 bases; nucleotides outside the gene matches: 7. The CDR3 spells CAWSHDRGPNQPQHF. In DNA, the CDR3 is TGTGCCTGGAGTCATGACAGGGGACCTAATCAGCCCCAGCATTTT.

V and J are TRBV5-1 and TRBJ2-7; D might be TRBD1 (6 bases). Germline V gives CDR1 SGHRS, CDR2 YFSETQ. V was pared by 4 bases and J by 0 bases, with 14 bases between. This CDR3 region has 15 residues. The CDR3 reads CASSADSVLSYEQYF. DNA of the CDR3: TGCGCCAGCAGCGCGGACAGCGTCCTCTCCTACGAGCAGTACTTC. The full variable domain, completed using reference TRBV5-1 and TRBJ2-7, is KAGVTQTPRYLIKTRGQQVTLSCSPISGHRSVSWYQQTPGQGLQFLFEYFSETQRNKGNFPGRFSGRQFSNSRSEMNVSTLELGDSALYLCASSADSVLSYEQYFGPGTRLTVT.

The chain is built from TRBV30 and TRBJ2-7; TRBD2 might be the D (7 bases). V was pared by 6 bases and J by 2 bases, with 20 bases between. The CDR3 covers 15 residues. Germline loops: CDR1 GTSNPN, CDR2 SVGIG (reference sequence). CDR3 sequence: CACGSVRGGAYEQYF. CDR3 DNA: TGTGCCTGCGGCAGCGTTAGGGGGGGAGCCTACGAGCAGTACTTC.

The chain is built from TRBV6-5 and TRBJ1-2; no definite D call. The germline CDR1 and CDR2 sequences are MNHEY and SVGAGI. V was trimmed by 4 bases and J by 5 bases, leaving 11 bases between them. The CDR3 totals 13 residues. CDR3 sequence reads: CASSFRGAYGYTF. CDR3 DNA sequence: TGTGCCAGCAGTTTCCGGGGTGCATATGGCTACACCTTC.

This sequence joins TRBV6-1 and TRBJ1-5; D not certain. CDR1 and CDR2 (germline): MNHNS, SASEGT. V lost 2 bases, J lost 0 bases, and 11 bases lay in between. This CDR3 is 16 amino acids long. The CDR3 sequence is CASSESRRFSNQPQHF. In nucleotides, the CDR3 is TGTGCCAGCAGTGAAAGCCGGCGGTTTAGCAATCAGCCCCAGCATTTT.

This rearrangement joins TRBV19 to TRBJ1-5; D gene uncertain. V gave up 7 bases and J gave up 3 bases, with 10 bases separating them. The germline V gene encodes CDR1 LNHDA and CDR2 SQIVND (reference sequence). The CDR3 spans 13 residues. The CDR3 loop is CASMYGYNQPQHF. The CDR3, as DNA: TGTGCCAGTATGTACGGTTACAATCAGCCCCAGCATTTT.

The chain employs TRBV6-5 and TRBJ1-2; 7 positions agree with TRBD1. Germline values: CDR1 MNHEY, CDR2 SVGAGI. There are 12 residues in the CDR3. The ends lost 4 bases at V and 8 bases at J; junction bases unmatched: 4. This CDR3 reads CASSFGQEGYTF. CDR3 DNA: TGTGCCAGCAGTTTCGGACAGGAAGGCTACACCTTC.

The chain carries TRBV19 and TRBJ1-5; no reliable D call. CDR3 length equals 13 residues. Germline V gene sequence: CDR1 LNHDA, CDR2 SQIVND (reference sequence). Trimming shortened V by 4 bases and J by 2 bases, and 6 bases separated the two germline ends. CDR3 sequence reads: CASSTSGNQPQHF. CDR3 nucleotide sequence: TGTGCCAGTAGTACCTCAGGCAATCAGCCCCAGCATTTT.

This clone was observed once. This chain links TRBV29-1 with TRBJ1-1; 8 positions match TRBD1. Germline V gene lookup returns CDR1 SQVTM and CDR2 ANQGSEA. V shed 5 bases, J shed 7 bases, and the junction held 18 bases outside the gene matches. This CDR3 is built from 16 residues. The CDR3 region has the DNA TGCAGCGTTTATTTTATCTATGGGCAGGGGGCTCTTGAAGCTTTCTTT. Its protein is CSVYFIYGQGALEAFF.

J is TRBJ2-7 and V is TRBV7-2; 7 bases agree with TRBD2. Germline-derived CDR1 and CDR2 are SGHTA and FQGNSA. The CDR3 totals 15 residues. V lost 1 base to trimming and J lost 2 bases; unmatched junction nucleotides: 5. The CDR3 bases are TGTGCCAGCAGCTTAGGGAGCGGGATACCCTACGAGCAGTACTTC. Translation gives CASSLGSGIPYEQYF.

V usage is TRBV14 and J usage is TRBJ2-7; weak D call: TRBD2 (6 bases). This CDR3 is built from 14 residues. CDR1 is SGHDN and CDR2 is FVKESK in the germline V gene. Trimming pared 3 bases from V and 3 bases from J, leaving 12 bases between. The CDR3, as DNA: TGTGCCAGCAGCCACGGGACTGGAAGCTACGAGCAGTACTTC. It codes for CASSHGTGSYEQYF.

The J gene is TRBJ2-7, the V gene TRBV19, with 8 positions matching TRBD1. Germline assignment: CDR1 LNHDA and CDR2 SQIVND (reference sequence). V was clipped by 1 base and J by 4 bases; unmatched bases: 3. The length of the CDR3 is 14 residues. CDR3 coding DNA: TGTGCCAGTAGTATAGTCGACAGGGGATACGAGCAGTACTTC. Translating gives CASSIVDRGYEQYF.

The chain has TRBV6-1 and TRBJ1-2; TRBD1 matches 7 bases. The germline CDR1 and CDR2 sequences are MNHNS and SASEGT. V dropped 5 bases and J dropped 4; count of bases not matched to a gene: 4. The CDR3 has 13 residues. CDR3 DNA sequence: TGTGCCAGCAGTCCCGGGACAGTCTATGGCTACACCTTC. Residues: CASSPGTVYGYTF.

The gene calls are TRBV5-1 and TRBJ2-1; no clear D. The V gene lost 4 bases and the J gene lost 0 bases, with 11 bases spanning the gap. Germline V gives CDR1 SGHRS, CDR2 YFSETQ. This CDR3 region has 15 residues. CDR3 residues: CASSPRRSSYNEQFF. The CDR3 nucleotides read TGCGCCAGCAGCCCAAGACGGAGCTCCTACAATGAGCAGTTCTTC. The entire variable domain, with the rest obtained from reference TRBV5-1 and TRBJ2-1, is as follows: KAGVTQTPRYLIKTRGQQVTLSCSPISGHRSVSWYQQTPGQGLQFLFEYFSETQRNKGNFPGRFSGRQFSNSRSEMNVSTLELGDSALYLCASSPRRSSYNEQFFGPGTRLTVL.

This chain joins TRBV7-9 and TRBJ1-1; TRBD1 matches at 8 bases. Trimming removed 5 bases from V and 5 bases from J; junction bases left unmatched: 4. There are 13 residues in the CDR3. CDR1 and CDR2 from the germline V gene are SEHNR and FQNEAQ (reference sequence). CDR3 region: CASSVDRGTEAFF. Written as DNA, the CDR3 is TGTGCCAGCAGCGTCGACAGGGGAACTGAAGCTTTCTTT.

The chain uses TRBV7-9 and TRBJ2-7, with 7 positions matching TRBD2. Per germline, CDR1 SEHNR and CDR2 FQNEAQ (reference sequence). The CDR3 sequence is 13 residues long. Trimming cost V 5 bases and J 5 bases; bases outside gene matches: 6. In DNA form, the CDR3 reads TGTGCCAGCAGCCCCGGGGCGGGGGACGAGCAGTACTTC. Protein sequence: CASSPGAGDEQYF.

The V call is TRBV10-2, the J call TRBJ2-7; 9 bases are a match to TRBD1. The J segment lost 5 bases and the V segment lost 0 bases, leaving 2 bases of the junction unmatched. The CDR3 totals 14 residues. Germline V CDR1 and CDR2: WSHSY, SAAADI. Here the CDR3 reads CASSESTGGHEQYF. CDR3 nucleotides: TGCGCCAGCAGTGAGTCAACAGGGGGCCACGAGCAGTACTTC.

This rearrangement joins TRBV9 to TRBJ2-7; TRBD2 matches at 7 bases. CDR1 is SGDLS and CDR2 is YYNGEE in the germline V gene. The V gene end was trimmed by 2 bases and the J gene end by 2 bases; junction bases not matched to a gene: 4. This CDR3 contains 14 residues. The CDR3 DNA sequence: TGTGCCAGCAGCGTTGCTAGCGGTACCTACGAGCAGTACTTC. Amino acid sequence: CASSVASGTYEQYF.

The rearrangement links TRBV9 to TRBJ2-5; 10 positions agree with TRBD2. V trimming: 0 bases; J trimming: 5 bases; junction bases outside the gene matches: 10. The CDR3 totals 17 residues. Germline loops: CDR1 SGDLS, CDR2 YYNGEE. Here the CDR3 DNA reads TGTGCCAGCAGCGTAGACAGCGGGGGGGCCCCCGGGGAGACCCAGTACTTC. Residues: CASSVDSGGAPGETQYF.

The chain employs TRBV11-2 and TRBJ2-7; TRBD1 agrees at 8 bases. Germline trimming cut 5 bases from V and 1 base from J; bases unmatched to any gene: 7. Germline V CDR1 and CDR2: SGHAT, FQNNGV. The CDR3 runs to 15 residues. In nucleotides, the CDR3 is TGTGCCAGCAGCGCGGGGACAGGCATTTCCTACGAGCAGTACTTC. As protein: CASSAGTGISYEQYF.

The V call is TRBV29-1, the J call TRBJ1-4; TRBD1 matches at 8 bases. Per germline, CDR1 SQVTM and CDR2 ANQGSEA. The CDR3 consists of 14 residues. J was trimmed by 2 bases and V by 7 bases; bases with no gene match: 6. CDR3 sequence (DNA): TGCAGCGCCGCACGGACAGGGACTAATGAAAAACTGTTTTTT. Translation gives CSAARTGTNEKLFF.

V is TRBV19 and J is TRBJ2-7; 8 nucleotides match TRBD1. The ends lost 11 bases at V and 6 bases at J; junction bases unmatched: 3. This CDR3 has 10 residues. Germline lookup yields CDR1 LNHDA and CDR2 SQIVND (reference sequence). The CDR3 here is CASDRAEQYF. The CDR3 DNA reads as TGTGCCTCGGACAGGGCCGAGCAGTACTTC. The full variable domain, its missing parts supplied by reference TRBV19 and TRBJ2-7, is DGGITQSPKYLFRKEGQNVTLSCEQNLNHDAMYWYRQDPGQGLRLIYYSQIVNDFQKGDIAEGYSVSREKKESFPLTVTSAQKNPTAFYLCASDRAEQYFGPGTRLTVT.